This TCR beta chain is drawn from a study of T cells in Graves' hyperthyroidism and ophthalmopathy. About the research overall: Before any treatment, at initial diagnosis, peripheral blood was collected. Study-level results: Stable hyperthyroidism was told apart from ophthalmopathy by a model built on 13 V-J features.

Patients aged 18 to 65 had newly diagnosed hyperthyroidism lasting under 2 months. This clonotype was seen at least ten times. Its antigen is not known. Trimming stripped 6 bases from V and 1 base from J, with 15 bases between. Germline V gene sequence: CDR1 MDHEN, CDR2 SYDVKM. This CDR3 contains 15 residues. The TCR beta CDR3 regions underwent amplification using RNA transcripts as the source. In the first-round RT-PCR of the TCR CDR3, the HTBI primer set was used. TCRdb reprocessed the multiplex PCR reads with MiXCR, giving one entry per CDR3 protein. This sample has 250,000 to 300,000 distinct CDR3 sequences; roughly 13% occur once, and the top ten carry 7.9%.

The J gene is TRBJ1-1, the V gene TRBV28; tentative D call: TRBD1 (5 bases). This clonotype was sampled from a woman in her forties with Graves' hyperthyroidism. The sample was blood. CDR3 bases: TGTGCCAGCAGAACACCGGGACTGACGAACACTGAAGCTTTCTTT. Translation gives CASRTPGLTNTEAFF.